The subject of this entry is one T cell receptor (beta chain). What it binds is unknown. The repertoire was sequenced with immunoSEQ multiplex PCR; TCRdb's copy has only in-frame clones and lacks some. The sample includes about 2.4 million clones, roughly 93% of them seen just once. This record comes from a study of shared clonotypes between healthy human individuals. Whole-study context: The study drew on a couple of women and three men aged 18 to 49 as donors.

General observations from the study: Rarefaction showed that sequencing of sorted subsets was incomplete (despite large depth). The study found about 5% of naive CD4 clonotypes shared across a handful of donors. Non-shared clonotypes displayed generation probabilities falling below those of clonotypes present in all four donors.

Germline values: CDR1 MDHEN, CDR2 SYDVKM. CDR3 length: 15 residues. V was trimmed by 9 bases and J by 5 bases, leaving 19 bases between them. The V gene is TRBV28, the J gene TRBJ1-4, with D maybe TRBD1 (6 bases). The clonotype comes from a man younger than 35 in good health. Some clones in this sample may be carry-over from other donors' samples. What was sequenced was naive CD4+ T cells from PBMCs. Sample subset: CD45RA+ positively selected. Here the CDR3 reads CARQDPGARNEKLFF. CDR3 nucleotide sequence: TGTGCCAGACAAGACCCAGGGGCGAGAAATGAAAAACTGTTTTTT.